These T cell receptor beta chains were read from a single sample in a study of T cells in Graves' hyperthyroidism and ophthalmopathy. TCRdb reprocessed the multiplex PCR reads with MiXCR, giving one entry per CDR3 protein. The top ten clones hold about 4.5% of a sample with fewer than 650,000 distinct CDR3 sequences, roughly 15% of them seen once. The sample taken for sequencing was blood. These receptors were taken from a woman aged 40 to 50 with Graves' ophthalmopathy. The CDR3 runs from the conserved cysteine through the conserved F or W. The D gene is left open where the match is weak. A row's size may be missing; if present it is once, few, many or a size class.

d_call,clone_size,v_call,cdr3_length,j_call,cdr3_nt,cdr3_aa
TRBD2,many,TRBV28,16,TRBJ2-7,TGTGCCAGCAGTTCTCCCGGGGAGCGGGAGGGATACGAGCAGTACTTC,CASSSPGEREGYEQYF
NA,many,TRBV11-1,16,TRBJ1-1,TGTGCCAGCAGCTTATCGGCGGGACTGACCAACACTGAAGCTTTCTTT,CASSLSAGLTNTEAFF
NA,NA,TRBV19,14,TRBJ2-2,TGTGCCAGTATTTTAACAGGGTATTCCGGGGAGCTGTTTTTT,CASILTGYSGELFF
NA,NA,TRBV15,14,TRBJ2-2,TGTGCCACCAGCAGAGCCGGGGGTCCCGGGGAGCTGTTTTTT,CATSRAGGPGELFF
NA,many,TRBV28,14,TRBJ1-5,TGTGCCAGCAAAGAGGCGGGGGGGTCTCAGCCCCAGCATTTT,CASKEAGGSQPQHF
NA,many,TRBV28,13,TRBJ1-2,TGTGCCAGCATCACACTCGGACAGTCTGGCTACACCTTC,CASITLGQSGYTF
TRBD2,many,TRBV6-1,16,TRBJ2-5,TGTGCCAGCAGCTTTCGACTAGCGGGAGGCACGGAGACCCAGTACTTC,CASSFRLAGGTETQYF
NA,NA,TRBV12-3/TRBV12-4,12,TRBJ1-5,TGTGCCAGCAGTTCGCCGATTCAGCCCCAGCATTTT,CASSSPIQPQHF
NA,NA,TRBV29-1,13,TRBJ2-7,TGCAGCGTTGTAGGGAATCAGGCCTACGAGCAGTACTTC,CSVVGNQAYEQYF
NA,many,TRBV6-2/TRBV6-3,15,TRBJ2-7,TGTGCCAGCTCCCCCGCCGGGACACTTTCCTACGAGCAGTACTTC,CASSPAGTLSYEQYF
NA,many,TRBV27,15,TRBJ1-1,TGTGCCAGCAGTTTAAGGCAGTATGCGCACACTGAAGCTTTCTTT,CASSLRQYAHTEAFF
NA,few,TRBV7-8,15,TRBJ2-5,TGTGCCAGCAGCTTAGCGCTACAGGTTACTTCGACCCAGTACTTC,CASSLALQVTSTQYF
NA,many,TRBV30,13,TRBJ1-2,TGTGCCTGGGGGCCCCGGGTTGATTATGGCTACACCTTC,CAWGPRVDYGYTF
TRBD2,many,TRBV11-3,17,TRBJ2-7,TGTGCCAGCAGCTTAGTGTCTAGCGGGAGCGGGTCCTACGAGCAGTACTTC,CASSLVSSGSGSYEQYF
NA,many,TRBV28,12,TRBJ1-2,TGTGCCAGCACGGCCGTGGCGTCTGGCTACACCTTC,CASTAVASGYTF
TRBD2,many,TRBV11-3,16,TRBJ2-5,TGTGCCAGCAGCCCTGGGGGCGGCGGGGGGATGGAGACCCAGTACTTC,CASSPGGGGGMETQYF
TRBD2,many,TRBV4-2,15,TRBJ2-5,TGTGCCAGCAGTAGCACTAGCGGGAACCAAGAGACCCAGTACTTC,CASSSTSGNQETQYF
NA,many,TRBV12-3/TRBV12-4,14,TRBJ1-1,TGTGCCAGCAGTTGGACAGATAGGAACACTGAAGCTTTCTTT,CASSWTDRNTEAFF
TRBD2,many,TRBV9,16,TRBJ2-5,TGTGCCAGCAGCATGGGACTAGCGGGGTTCCAAGAGACCCAGTACTTC,CASSMGLAGFQETQYF
NA,many,TRBV24-1,16,TRBJ2-7,TGTGCCACCAGTGACCCTACTACCGCGGTCCGGGGCGAGCAGTACTTC,CATSDPTTAVRGEQYF
NA,many,TRBV5-1,12,TRBJ1-2,TGCGCCAGCAGCTTGACTCGGGGAGGCTACACCTTC,CASSLTRGGYTF
NA,many,TRBV28,14,TRBJ1-2,TGTGCCAGCAGTTTACTCCTATTAGGAAACGGCTACACCTTC,CASSLLLLGNGYTF
NA,many,TRBV10-3,13,TRBJ2-1,TGTGCCATCAGTGGTGGGAGCGACAATGAGCAGTTCTTC,CAISGGSDNEQFF
TRBD1,many,TRBV11-2,12,TRBJ2-7,TGTGCCACAGGGACAGTCGCCTACGAGCAGTACTTC,CATGTVAYEQYF
NA,many,TRBV30,13,TRBJ1-5,TGTGCCTGGAGTAGGGGGATAGATCAGCCCCAGCATTTT,CAWSRGIDQPQHF
TRBD1,few,TRBV5-1,19,TRBJ1-1,TGCGCCAGCAGACCTGGGATGGGGACAGCCTCTCTGGGAAACACTGAAGCTTTCTTT,CASRPGMGTASLGNTEAFF
TRBD1,many,TRBV29-1,13,TRBJ1-1,TGCAGCGTTCGACAGGGGTCGAACACTGAAGCTTTCTTT,CSVRQGSNTEAFF
TRBD1,many,TRBV28,17,TRBJ2-7,TGTGCCAGCAGTTTATATAACAGGGGGTATATCTCCTACGAGCAGTACTTC,CASSLYNRGYISYEQYF
NA,many,TRBV27,14,TRBJ2-7,TGTGCCACCAGTACGGGGCTTTTCCACTACGAGCAGTACTTC,CATSTGLFHYEQYF
TRBD2,many,TRBV7-2,15,TRBJ2-5,TGTGCCAGCAGCTTAGTTTCCGGGAGGGTCGAGACCCAGTACTTC,CASSLVSGRVETQYF
NA,many,TRBV5-1,14,TRBJ1-1,TGCGCCAGCAGCTTCTCAGGGATTCAAGCTGAAGCTTTCTTT,CASSFSGIQAEAFF
NA,many,TRBV28,13,TRBJ2-7,TGTGCCAGCAGCCCGGGGAGGGGGAACGAGCAGTACTTC,CASSPGRGNEQYF
NA,many,TRBV29-1,13,TRBJ1-1,TGCAGCGTTGAATCAGACGGTGGCACTGAAGCTTTCTTT,CSVESDGGTEAFF
NA,NA,TRBV18,16,TRBJ2-2,TGTGCCAGCTCACCCCAGGCCGGGGGGAACACCGGGGAGCTGTTTTTT,CASSPQAGGNTGELFF
NA,many,TRBV25-1,16,TRBJ2-2,TGTGCCAGCAGTCCAAGGGGGGGGCTGGACACCGGGGAGCTGTTTTTT,CASSPRGGLDTGELFF
TRBD1,many,TRBV12-3/TRBV12-4,18,TRBJ2-7,TGTGCCAGCAGTTTTAAGCTATTTGGACAGGGGGGTTCCTACGAGCAGTACTTC,CASSFKLFGQGGSYEQYF
NA,many,TRBV28,15,TRBJ2-7,TGTGCCAGCAGCCAGACAGGACACAGGAACTACGAGCAGTACTTC,CASSQTGHRNYEQYF
NA,NA,TRBV7-3,14,TRBJ2-5,TGTGCCAGCAGCCCCATGAGGGGTCAAGAGACCCAGTACTTC,CASSPMRGQETQYF
TRBD1,many,TRBV20-1,15,TRBJ1-2,TGCAGTGCTAGAGATAAGGAGGGGGCGGACTATGGCTACACCTTC,CSARDKEGADYGYTF
NA,NA,TRBV7-2,14,TRBJ2-5,TGTGCCAGCAGCCACCCCCTGGGGGTGGAGACCCAGTACTTC,CASSHPLGVETQYF
NA,NA,TRBV15,15,TRBJ1-5,TGTGCCACCAGCAGAGATCCGCAGGGGAGTCAGCCCCAGCATTTT,CATSRDPQGSQPQHF
NA,few,TRBV19,17,TRBJ2-5,TGTGCCAGTAGTATAGGTCGCGGAGACCCCAGATGGGAGACCCAGTACTTC,CASSIGRGDPRWETQYF
NA,few,TRBV29-1,11,TRBJ1-2,TGCAGCGTTGCCGCTTGGGGGGGCTACACCTTC,CSVAAWGGYTF
TRBD1,many,TRBV19,15,TRBJ1-1,TGTGCCAGTAGTTCACAGGGGGTCAAGAACACTGAAGCTTTCTTT,CASSSQGVKNTEAFF
NA,many,TRBV15,13,TRBJ1-3,TGTGCCACCAGCATCAACACTGGAAACACCATATATTTT,CATSINTGNTIYF
NA,NA,TRBV4-3,14,TRBJ1-1,TGCGCCAGCAGCCAAGATACCGAAGGCACTGAAGCTTTCTTT,CASSQDTEGTEAFF
NA,many,TRBV29-1,13,TRBJ2-7,TGCAGCGTTGAGAAGGGGCAGAGCTACGAGCAGTACTTC,CSVEKGQSYEQYF
NA,few,TRBV12-3/TRBV12-4,15,TRBJ2-7,TGTGCCAGCAGGGACAGCAACGGCGGGGCCTACGAGCAGTACTTC,CASRDSNGGAYEQYF
NA,many,TRBV7-2,14,TRBJ2-2,TGTGCCAGCAGCTTGGCTGCAGGCACCGGGGAGCTGTTTTTT,CASSLAAGTGELFF
NA,NA,TRBV6-2/TRBV6-3,16,TRBJ2-7,TGTGCCAGCAGTTACCAGGTATCGTTGGGTCAAAACGAGCAGTACTTC,CASSYQVSLGQNEQYF
TRBD2,few,TRBV5-6,16,TRBJ2-7,TGTGCCAGCAGCTTGGGGGGACTAGCGGGATCTAACGAGCAGTACTTC,CASSLGGLAGSNEQYF
NA,once,TRBV25-1,13,TRBJ2-5,TGTGCCAGCAGTCTGACAGGGAGGCTTACCCAGTACTTC,CASSLTGRLTQYF
NA,many,TRBV12-3/TRBV12-4,15,TRBJ2-5,TGTGCCAGCAGCCTCGGCGGAGCCTACCAAGAGACCCAGTACTTC,CASSLGGAYQETQYF
NA,once,TRBV6-5,11,TRBJ2-2,TGTGCCAGCAGTTCGGGGTCCGAGCTGTTTTTT,CASSSGSELFF
NA,NA,TRBV19,17,TRBJ2-5,TGTGCCAGTAGTATGAATGGTCGCCGTTCGCCGGGAGAGACCCAGTACTTC,CASSMNGRRSPGETQYF